The 25 T cell receptor beta chains below were found in one sample sequenced in a study of cytomegalovirus exposure and HLA in healthy donors. Produced via immunoSEQ multiplex PCR; TCRdb's table is partial and in-frame only. The sample yields some 190,000 clones, about 82% seen once. Specimen: PBMCs. The receptor source for this set is a woman aged 18-29 years in good health and CMV-seronegative.

The chain recombines TRBV27 with TRBJ2-7; maybe TRBD1 (5 bases). Germline CDR1 MNHEY, CDR2 SMNVEV (reference sequence). There are 12 residues in the CDR3. The V end was cut by 5 bases, the J end by 4 bases, with 9 bases between. The CDR3 DNA is TGTGCCAGCAGTACCAGGGTATACGAGCAGTACTTC. This translates into CASSTRVYEQYF.

This chain links TRBV5-6 with TRBJ1-1; TRBD1 agrees at 8 bases. The CDR3 covers 15 residues. With 1 base clipped from V and 7 bases from J, the junction kept 9 bases outside the gene matches. The germline V gene has CDR1 SGHDT and CDR2 YYEEEE. The CDR3 DNA reads TGTGCCAGCAGCTTGCCTTTTTGGGACAGGAGTGAAGCTTTCTTT. This sequence encodes CASSLPFWDRSEAFF.

The genes are TRBV10-2 and TRBJ1-6, with D perhaps matching TRBD1 (5 bases). Trimming took off 6 bases at V and 9 bases at J, with 15 bases between the two ends. Germline V gene sequence: CDR1 WSHSY, CDR2 SAAADI. The CDR3 is 14 amino acids. The CDR3 sequence: CASSEQGGGSPLHF. CDR3 in DNA: TGCGCCAGCAGCGAGCAGGGAGGAGGTTCACCCCTCCACTTT.

The J gene is TRBJ2-5, the V gene TRBV5-1, with TRBD2 as a possible D gene (5 bases). This CDR3 has 13 residues. The germline CDR1 and CDR2 sequences are SGHRS and YFSETQ. V was pared by 7 bases and J by 1 base, with 11 bases between. The CDR3 DNA is TGCGCCAGCGCTCCGGGAAGCCAAGAGACCCAGTACTTC. This sequence encodes CASAPGSQETQYF.

This chain connects TRBV2 to TRBJ1-4; D remains ambiguous. The CDR3 is made up of 14 amino acids. Germline V gene sequence: CDR1 SNHLY, CDR2 FYNNEI. V was shortened by 6 bases and J by 8 bases, with 16 bases between the two germline ends. DNA for the CDR3: TGTGCCAGCAGACAGACCGCGGCGGGGGAAAAACTGTTTTTT. Translation: CASRQTAAGEKLFF.

The rearrangement joins TRBV7-9 to TRBJ2-6; 9 bases align to TRBD1. The germline CDR1 and CDR2 sequences are SEHNR and FQNEAQ (reference sequence). This CDR3 has 19 residues. V was clipped by 3 bases and J by 0 bases; unmatched bases: 9. CDR3 in amino acids: CASSLVGQGSPSGANVLTF. The CDR3 DNA follows: TGTGCCAGCAGCTTGGTGGGACAGGGCTCCCCCTCTGGGGCCAACGTCCTGACTTTC.

The V call is TRBV6-1, the J call TRBJ1-2; no firm D call. V was trimmed by 1 base and J by 3 bases, leaving 6 bases between them. The CDR3 totals 13 residues. Germline assignment: CDR1 MNHNS and CDR2 SASEGT. CDR3 sequence: CASSEDVDYGYTF. DNA for the CDR3: TGTGCCAGCAGTGAAGACGTAGACTATGGCTACACCTTC.

This chain connects TRBV7-9 to TRBJ2-1; D is unclear. Trimming removed 1 base at V and 0 bases at J, with 10 bases between. This CDR3 is 16 amino acids long. Looked up from germline, CDR1 is SEHNR and CDR2 is FQNEAQ (reference sequence). The CDR3 sequence is CASSLVTFSSYNEQFF. DNA for the CDR3: TGTGCCAGCAGCTTAGTCACTTTTAGCTCCTACAATGAGCAGTTCTTC.

The chain is built from TRBV30 and TRBJ1-5, with D possibly matching TRBD1 (5 bases). Per the germline V gene, CDR1 is GTSNPN and CDR2 is SVGIG (reference sequence). This CDR3 region has 14 residues. Trimming cost V 3 bases and J 3 bases, with 12 bases left between them. The CDR3 coding sequence is TGTGCCTGGAGCTTGGGGGGTGACAATCAGCCCCAGCATTTT. Protein: CAWSLGGDNQPQHF.

CDR3 residues: CASSQGQGARTEAFF. In DNA form, the CDR3 reads TGTGCCAGCAGTCAGGGACAGGGGGCGAGGACTGAAGCTTTCTTT. This rearrangement joins TRBV6-5 to TRBJ1-1; 12 bases agree with TRBD1. The CDR3 is made up of 15 amino acids. Unmatched junction bases numbered 6, after V lost 5 bases and J lost 5 bases. Germline V gene sequence: CDR1 MNHEY, CDR2 SVGAGI.

The CDR3 nucleotides are TGTGCCAGCAGCGCCATACTCACCTCAACTGAAGCTTTCTTT. The encoded protein is CASSAILTSTEAFF. V and J are TRBV2 and TRBJ1-1; D ambiguous. The CDR3 covers 14 residues. Trimming took off 6 bases at V and 5 bases at J, with 16 bases between the two ends. CDR1 and CDR2 (germline): SNHLY, FYNNEI.

The chain carries TRBV19 and TRBJ2-3, with 11 bases fitting TRBD2. Trimming at V came to 5 bases and at J to 4 bases, leaving 23 bases not matched to a gene. The CDR3 is 21 amino acids. Germline-derived CDR1 and CDR2 are LNHDA and SQIVND (reference sequence). The CDR3 loop reads CASSALRGLADTRPGADTQYF. CDR3 DNA sequence: TGTGCCAGTAGTGCCCTGCGGGGACTAGCGGACACCCGCCCTGGGGCAGATACGCAGTATTTT.

The gene calls are TRBV2 and TRBJ2-7; D perhaps matches TRBD1 (5 bases). V was pared by 4 bases and J by 7 bases, with 20 bases between. Germline CDR1 and CDR2: SNHLY and FYNNEI. The CDR3 length is 15 residues. CDR3 in DNA: TGTGCCAGCAGTGGCATCGACAGCGCCGTTCGGGAGCAGTACTTC. It is translated as CASSGIDSAVREQYF.

The chain is built from TRBV19 and TRBJ2-7, with a tentative D call TRBD2 (6 bases). CDR1 and CDR2 (germline): LNHDA, SQIVND (reference sequence). The CDR3 spans 12 residues. Trimming left V 6 bases short and J 4 bases short, with 10 bases between. CDR3 nucleotides: TGTGCCAGTAGAGGCGCGGGGTACGAGCAGTACTTC. It specifies CASRGAGYEQYF.

The chain uses TRBV5-1 and TRBJ2-1; 9 nucleotides align to TRBD2. The CDR3 is 16 amino acids. The J segment lost 0 bases and the V segment lost 3 bases, leaving 4 bases of the junction unmatched. Germline CDR1 reads SGHRS; CDR2 reads YFSETQ. In nucleotides, the CDR3 is TGCGCCAGCAGCTCGAAAGCGGGGGGCTCCTACAATGAGCAGTTCTTC. Encoded protein: CASSSKAGGSYNEQFF.

This clone has only one observation. The rearrangement uses TRBV7-8 and TRBJ2-6; TRBD2 aligns across 8 bases. Germline lookup yields CDR1 SGHVS and CDR2 FQNEAQ. The CDR3 is made up of 17 amino acids. V lost 4 bases to trimming and J lost 0 bases; unmatched junction nucleotides: 5. The CDR3, as DNA: TGTGCCAGCAGCTCCCTAGCGGGCTTCTCTGGGGCCAACGTCCTGACTTTC. This encodes CASSSLAGFSGANVLTF.

This clone was counted a single time. For the CDR3, the DNA is TGTGCCAGCAGTATCTTCTTCGGAAACACCATATATTTT. This sequence encodes CASSIFFGNTIYF. The V gene is TRBV7-6, the J gene TRBJ1-3; D remains ambiguous. V was clipped by 6 bases and J by 4 bases, with 10 bases between them. The CDR3 runs 13 residues. The germline V gene encodes CDR1 SGHVS and CDR2 FNYEAQ. Full variable domain (remainder filled in from reference TRBV7-6 and TRBJ1-3): GAGVSQSPRYKVTKRGQDVALRCDPISGHVSLYWYRQALGQGPEFLTYFNYEAQQDKSGLPNDRFSAERPEGSISTLTIQRTEQRDSAMYRCASSIFFGNTIYFGEGSWLTVV.

The rearrangement uses TRBV6-5 and TRBJ1-4; 10 bases align to TRBD1. Germline V gives CDR1 MNHEY, CDR2 SVGAGI. V lost 6 bases and J lost 7; bases outside the gene matches: 5. The CDR3 has 14 amino acids. The CDR3 DNA follows: TGTGCCAGCAGACTACGACAGGGGGCTGAAAAACTGTTTTTT. It translates to CASRLRQGAEKLFF.

This rearrangement joins TRBV14 to TRBJ1-6, with D hard to call. With 0 bases removed from V and 7 bases from J, the gap between germline ends came to 7 bases. This CDR3 is built from 14 residues. Per the germline V gene, CDR1 is SGHDN and CDR2 is FVKESK. The CDR3 loop reads CASSQETYNSPLHF. The CDR3 DNA reads as TGTGCCAGCAGCCAAGAGACTTACAATTCACCCCTCCACTTT.

This clone was counted at least ten times. This sequence joins TRBV2 and TRBJ2-1; 12 positions agree with TRBD2. Germline V gene sequence: CDR1 SNHLY, CDR2 FYNNEI. The CDR3 is 13 residues long. The J segment lost 7 bases and the V segment lost 11 bases, leaving 6 bases of the junction unmatched. The CDR3 coding sequence is TGTGCCCTGACTAGCGGGAGTCTTAATGAGCAGTTCTTC. Translation: CALTSGSLNEQFF.

This clone has only one observation. The chain is built from TRBV19 and TRBJ2-7, with D possibly being TRBD1 (6 bases). Deletions cut 4 bases from V and 4 bases from J, with 14 bases between. The germline gives CDR1 LNHDA, CDR2 SQIVND (reference sequence). CDR3 length equals 14 residues. CDR3 amino acids: CASSTPRDNYEQYF. CDR3 sequence (DNA): TGTGCCAGTAGTACTCCGAGGGACAATTACGAGCAGTACTTC.

The rearrangement uses TRBV27 and TRBJ2-7, with D tentatively TRBD1 (5 bases). V dropped 3 bases and J dropped 2 bases, with 20 bases sitting between them. CDR3 size: 17 residues. The germline V gene encodes CDR1 MNHEY and CDR2 SMNVEV (reference sequence). CDR3 residues: CASSFSPPHQGTYEQYF. For the CDR3, the DNA is TGTGCCAGCAGTTTCTCACCCCCTCATCAGGGCACCTACGAGCAGTACTTC.

The rearrangement joins TRBV15 to TRBJ1-4; 7 bases agree with TRBD1. CDR3 length equals 15 residues. Trimming cost V 2 bases and J 6 bases; bases outside gene matches: 6. Germline V gene data show CDR1 as LNHNV and CDR2 as YYDKDF (reference sequence). The CDR3 reads CATSRPDRVYEKLFF. The CDR3 DNA is TGTGCCACCAGCAGACCCGACAGGGTTTATGAAAAACTGTTTTTT.

This clone was counted once. The identical CDR3 is also encoded by other nucleotide sequences in the sample. The V and J genes are TRBV6-5 and TRBJ2-1, with 10 positions matching TRBD2. The CDR3 consists of 14 residues. CDR1 MNHEY and CDR2 SVGAGI come from the germline V gene. V lost 5 bases to trimming and J lost 4 bases; unmatched junction nucleotides: 2. CDR3 DNA sequence: TGTGCCAGCAGTCGGACTAGCGGATACAATGAGCAGTTCTTC. Encoded protein: CASSRTSGYNEQFF.

This clone appeared once. V and J are TRBV9 and TRBJ2-5, with 9 bases identical to TRBD2. CDR3 length equals 16 residues. CDR1 is SGDLS, CDR2 YYNGEE, per germline. J lost 4 bases, V lost 4 bases, and 11 bases had no gene match. The CDR3 reads CASSPPHLAGVETQYF. CDR3 nucleotides: TGTGCCAGCAGCCCGCCCCATTTAGCGGGAGTAGAGACCCAGTACTTC.